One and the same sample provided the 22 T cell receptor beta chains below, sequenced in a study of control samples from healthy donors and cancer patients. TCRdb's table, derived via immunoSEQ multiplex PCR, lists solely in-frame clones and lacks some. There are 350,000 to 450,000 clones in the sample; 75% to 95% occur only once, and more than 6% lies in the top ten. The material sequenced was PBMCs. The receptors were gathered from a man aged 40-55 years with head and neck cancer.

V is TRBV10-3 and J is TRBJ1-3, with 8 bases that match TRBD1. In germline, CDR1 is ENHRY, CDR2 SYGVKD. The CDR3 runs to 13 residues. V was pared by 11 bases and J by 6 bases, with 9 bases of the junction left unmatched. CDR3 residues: CASRQGFENTIYF. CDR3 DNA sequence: TGTGCCTCCAGACAGGGGTTTGAAAACACCATATATTTT.

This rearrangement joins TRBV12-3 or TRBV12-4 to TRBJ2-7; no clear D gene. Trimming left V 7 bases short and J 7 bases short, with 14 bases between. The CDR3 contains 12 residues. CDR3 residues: CASISLRGEQYF. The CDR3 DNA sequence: TGTGCCAGCATCTCCCTTCGTGGGGAGCAGTACTTC.

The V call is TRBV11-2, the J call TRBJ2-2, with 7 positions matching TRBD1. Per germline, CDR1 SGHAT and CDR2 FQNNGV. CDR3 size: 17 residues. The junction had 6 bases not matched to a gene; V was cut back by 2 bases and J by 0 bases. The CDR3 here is CASSLWRTGANTGELFF. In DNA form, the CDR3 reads TGTGCCAGCAGCTTATGGAGGACAGGAGCGAACACCGGGGAGCTGTTTTTT.

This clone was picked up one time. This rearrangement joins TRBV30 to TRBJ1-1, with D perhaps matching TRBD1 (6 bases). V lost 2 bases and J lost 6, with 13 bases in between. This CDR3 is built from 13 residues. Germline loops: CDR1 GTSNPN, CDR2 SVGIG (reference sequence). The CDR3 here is CAWSSRGRSEAFF. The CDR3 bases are TGTGCCTGGAGTAGCAGGGGACGCTCTGAAGCTTTCTTT.

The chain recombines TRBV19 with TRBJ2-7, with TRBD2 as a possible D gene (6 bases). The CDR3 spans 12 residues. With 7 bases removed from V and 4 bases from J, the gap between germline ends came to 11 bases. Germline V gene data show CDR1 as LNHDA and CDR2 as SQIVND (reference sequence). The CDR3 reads CASTGSMYEQYF. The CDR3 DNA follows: TGTGCCAGTACCGGGAGTATGTACGAGCAGTACTTC.

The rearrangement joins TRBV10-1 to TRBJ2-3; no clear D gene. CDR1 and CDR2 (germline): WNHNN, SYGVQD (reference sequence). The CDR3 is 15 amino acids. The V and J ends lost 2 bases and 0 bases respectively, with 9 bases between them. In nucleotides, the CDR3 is TGCGCCAGCAGTGAGGCCACCACTAGCACAGATACGCAGTATTTT. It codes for CASSEATTSTDTQYF.

For the CDR3, the DNA is TGTGCCAGCAGCCAAGATAGGGTCCGAGGGGGGAATGAGCAGTTCTTC. As protein: CASSQDRVRGGNEQFF. This chain links TRBV3-1 (or the pseudogene TRBV3-2) with TRBJ2-1, with D perhaps TRBD1 or TRBD2 (6 bases each). The CDR3 spans 16 residues. Trimming shortened V by 0 bases and J by 7 bases, and 16 bases separated the two germline ends. From germline, CDR1 is LGHDT and CDR2 YNNKEL (reference sequence).

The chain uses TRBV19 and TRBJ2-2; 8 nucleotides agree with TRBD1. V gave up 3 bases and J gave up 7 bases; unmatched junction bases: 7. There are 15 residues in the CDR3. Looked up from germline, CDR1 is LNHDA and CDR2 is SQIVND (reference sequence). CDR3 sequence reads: CASSIGQGAGGELFF. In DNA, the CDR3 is TGTGCCAGTAGTATCGGTCAGGGGGCTGGCGGGGAGCTGTTTTTT. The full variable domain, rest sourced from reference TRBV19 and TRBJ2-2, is DGGITQSPKYLFRKEGQNVTLSCEQNLNHDAMYWYRQDPGQGLRLIYYSQIVNDFQKGDIAEGYSVSREKKESFPLTVTSAQKNPTAFYLCASSIGQGAGGELFFGEGSRLTVL.

The CDR3 region is CAWSAGQMNTEAFF. The CDR3 DNA reads as TGTGCCTGGAGTGCCGGACAGATGAACACTGAAGCTTTCTTT. V is TRBV30 and J is TRBJ1-1, with D tentatively TRBD1 (6 bases). Germline lookup yields CDR1 GTSNPN and CDR2 SVGIG (reference sequence). The ends were cut back, 1 base at V and 0 bases at J, with 9 bases in the middle. The CDR3 consists of 14 residues.

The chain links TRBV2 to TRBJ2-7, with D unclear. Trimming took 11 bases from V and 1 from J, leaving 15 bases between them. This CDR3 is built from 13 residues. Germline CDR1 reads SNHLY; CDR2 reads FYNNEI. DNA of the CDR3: TGTGCCGTCCCTGACCCCAGGTCCTACGAGCAGTACTTC. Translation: CAVPDPRSYEQYF.

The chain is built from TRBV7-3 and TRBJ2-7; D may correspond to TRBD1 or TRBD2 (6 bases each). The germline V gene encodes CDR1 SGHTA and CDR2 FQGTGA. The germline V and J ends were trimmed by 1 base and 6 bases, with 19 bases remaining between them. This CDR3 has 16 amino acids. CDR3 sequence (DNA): TGTGCCAGCAGCTTAATAGGGGGGCAGGGCCGCTCCGAGCAGTACTTC. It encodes CASSLIGGQGRSEQYF. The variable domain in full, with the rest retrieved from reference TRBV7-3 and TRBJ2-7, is GAGVSQTPSNKVTEKGKYVELRCDPISGHTALYWYRQSLGQGPEFLIYFQGTGAADDSGLPNDRFFAVRPEGSVSTLKIQRTERGDSAVYLCASSLIGGQGRSEQYFGPGTRLTVT.

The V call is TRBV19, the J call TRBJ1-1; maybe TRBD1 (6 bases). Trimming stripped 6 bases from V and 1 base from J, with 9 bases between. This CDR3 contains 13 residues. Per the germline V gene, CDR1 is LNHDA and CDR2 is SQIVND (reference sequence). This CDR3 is CASREGENTEAFF. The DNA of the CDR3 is TGTGCCAGTAGGGAGGGGGAGAACACTGAAGCTTTCTTT.

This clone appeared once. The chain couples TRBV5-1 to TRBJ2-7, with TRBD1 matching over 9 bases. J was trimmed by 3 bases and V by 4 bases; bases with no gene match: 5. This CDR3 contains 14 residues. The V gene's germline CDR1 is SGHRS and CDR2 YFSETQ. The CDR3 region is CASSRDRDLYEQYF. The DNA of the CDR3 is TGCGCCAGCAGCAGGGACAGGGACCTCTACGAGCAGTACTTC. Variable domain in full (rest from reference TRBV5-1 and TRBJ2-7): KAGVTQTPRYLIKTRGQQVTLSCSPISGHRSVSWYQQTPGQGLQFLFEYFSETQRNKGNFPGRFSGRQFSNSRSEMNVSTLELGDSALYLCASSRDRDLYEQYFGPGTRLTVT.

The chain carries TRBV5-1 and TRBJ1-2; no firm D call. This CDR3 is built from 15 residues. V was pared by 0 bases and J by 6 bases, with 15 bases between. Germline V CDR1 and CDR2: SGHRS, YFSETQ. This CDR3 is CASSLVRVREDGYTF. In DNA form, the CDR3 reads TGCGCCAGCAGCTTGGTGAGGGTTCGCGAGGATGGCTACACCTTC.

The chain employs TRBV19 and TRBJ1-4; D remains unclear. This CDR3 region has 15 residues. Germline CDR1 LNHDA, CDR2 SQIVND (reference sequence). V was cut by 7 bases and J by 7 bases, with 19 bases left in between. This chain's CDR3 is CASTPNRGIGEKLFF. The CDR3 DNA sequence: TGTGCCAGTACCCCAAACCGGGGTATAGGTGAAAAACTGTTTTTT.

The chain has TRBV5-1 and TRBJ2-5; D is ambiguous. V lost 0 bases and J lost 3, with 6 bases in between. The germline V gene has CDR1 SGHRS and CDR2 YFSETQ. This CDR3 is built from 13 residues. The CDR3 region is CASSLAPEETQYF. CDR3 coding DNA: TGCGCCAGCAGCTTGGCCCCCGAAGAGACCCAGTACTTC.

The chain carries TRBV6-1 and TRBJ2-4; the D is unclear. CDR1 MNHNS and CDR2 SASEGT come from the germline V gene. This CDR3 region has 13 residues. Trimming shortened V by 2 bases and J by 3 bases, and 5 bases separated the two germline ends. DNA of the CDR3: TGTGCCAGCAGTGAAACCGGCAAAAACATTCAGTACTTC. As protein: CASSETGKNIQYF.

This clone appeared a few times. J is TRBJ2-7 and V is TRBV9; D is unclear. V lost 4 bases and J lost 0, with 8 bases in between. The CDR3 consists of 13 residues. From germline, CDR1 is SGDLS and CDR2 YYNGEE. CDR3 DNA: TGTGCCAGCAGCATCGAGGACTCCTACGAGCAGTACTTC. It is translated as CASSIEDSYEQYF. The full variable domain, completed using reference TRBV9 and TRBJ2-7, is DSGVTQTPKHLITATGQRVTLRCSPRSGDLSVYWYQQSLDQGLQFLIQYYNGEERAKGNILERFSAQQFPDLHSELNLSSLELGDSALYFCASSIEDSYEQYFGPGTRLTVT.

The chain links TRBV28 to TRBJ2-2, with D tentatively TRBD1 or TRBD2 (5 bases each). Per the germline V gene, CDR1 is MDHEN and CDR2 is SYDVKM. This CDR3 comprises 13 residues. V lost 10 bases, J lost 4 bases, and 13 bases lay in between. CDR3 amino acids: CATVGRTTGELFF. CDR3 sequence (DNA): TGTGCCACCGTGGGACGGACCACCGGGGAGCTGTTTTTT.

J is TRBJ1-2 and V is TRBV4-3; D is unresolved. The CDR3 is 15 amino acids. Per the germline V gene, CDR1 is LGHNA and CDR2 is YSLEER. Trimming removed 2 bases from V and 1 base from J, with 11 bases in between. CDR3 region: CASSQRTGDNYGYTF. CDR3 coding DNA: TGCGCCAGCAGCCAAAGGACGGGAGATAACTATGGCTACACCTTC.

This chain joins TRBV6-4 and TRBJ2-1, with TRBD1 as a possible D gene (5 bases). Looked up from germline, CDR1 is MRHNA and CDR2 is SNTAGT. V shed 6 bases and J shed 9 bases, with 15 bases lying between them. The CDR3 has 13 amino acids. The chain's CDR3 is CASRTDTLGEQFF. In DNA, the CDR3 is TGTGCCAGCAGAACGGACACCTTGGGTGAGCAGTTCTTC.

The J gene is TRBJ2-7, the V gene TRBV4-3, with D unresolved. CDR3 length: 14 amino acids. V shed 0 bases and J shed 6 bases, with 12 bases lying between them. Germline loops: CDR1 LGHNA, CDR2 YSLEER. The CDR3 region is CASSQENRYGEQYF. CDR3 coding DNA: TGCGCCAGCAGCCAAGAAAATAGGTACGGCGAGCAGTACTTC.